These T cell receptor beta chains were read from a single sample in a study of blood T cell repertoires in COVID-19. Profiled with immunoSEQ multiplex PCR; TCRdb holds only in-frame clones, not every one. This table has around 97,000 clones, 80% to 90% appearing once. Sequencing was performed on peripheral blood. The receptors were sampled from a human donor in a cohort sampled during active COVID-19. The CDR3 runs from the conserved cysteine through the conserved F or W. The D gene is left open where the match is weak. The size field is filled for only some rows; it gives once, few, many or a size class.

v_gene	j_gene	abundance	d_gene	CDR3aa	CDR3nt
TRBV10-1	TRBJ1-1	.	TRBD1	CASSRQGNTEAFF	TGCGCCAGCAGTCGACAGGGAAACACTGAAGCTTTCTTT
TRBV4-2	TRBJ2-7	.	TRBD2	CASSPRGLAGVGSYEQYF	TGTGCCAGCAGCCCCCGAGGGCTAGCGGGAGTAGGGTCCTACGAGCAGTACTTC
TRBV6-1	TRBJ2-1	.	TRBD2	CASSERQRERYEQFF	TGTGCCAGCAGTGAAAGGCAGCGGGAGCGGTATGAGCAGTTCTTC
TRBV19	TRBJ2-7	.	TRBD2	CASRQGGGSYEQYF	TGTGCCAGTCGCCAGGGCGGGGGCTCCTACGAGCAGTACTTC
TRBV11-2	TRBJ2-1	.	TRBD1	CASSGTGRAPYNEQFF	TGTGCCAGCAGCGGGACAGGACGGGCCCCCTACAATGAGCAGTTCTTC
TRBV2	TRBJ2-5	.	TRBD1	CASTRDRGTQYF	TGTGCCAGCACTAGGGACAGGGGGACCCAGTACTTC
TRBV25-1	TRBJ2-2	.	TRBD2	CASTPQGREGTGELFF	TGTGCCAGCACACCACAGGGGCGGGAGGGTACCGGGGAGCTGTTTTTT
TRBV24-1	TRBJ2-1	.	.	CATSDPLESSYNEQFF	TGTGCCACCAGTGACCCTTTGGAGAGCTCCTACAATGAGCAGTTCTTC
TRBV5-6	TRBJ2-7	few	.	CASSLQAYEQYF	TGTGCCAGCAGCTTGCAGGCCTACGAGCAGTACTTC
TRBV10-2	TRBJ2-1	.	.	CASRGRGDAAEQFF	TGCGCCAGCCGGGGGAGGGGGGACGCTGCTGAGCAGTTCTTC
TRBV5-1	TRBJ2-5	.	TRBD1	CASSFTPGGVETQYF	TGCGCCAGCAGCTTCACCCCAGGGGGTGTCGAGACCCAGTACTTC
TRBV6-2/TRBV6-3	TRBJ2-3	once	TRBD2	CASSDRTSGMSDTQYF	TGTGCCAGCAGTGATAGGACTAGCGGGATGTCGGATACGCAGTATTTT
TRBV4-3	TRBJ2-5	.	.	CASSQDRRETQYF	TGCGCCAGCAGCCAAGATCGTCGAGAGACCCAGTACTTC
TRBV6-6	TRBJ1-5	.	.	CATFMGGGGQPQHF	TGTGCCACCTTTATGGGGGGGGGAGGTCAGCCCCAGCATTTT
TRBV11-2	TRBJ1-6	few	TRBD1	CASSPTDRGEGYNSPLHF	TGTGCCAGCAGCCCTACCGACAGGGGGGAGGGCTATAATTCACCCCTCCACTTT
TRBV30	TRBJ1-1	.	.	CFGQGNTEAFF	TGTTTCGGGCAGGGGAACACTGAAGCTTTCTTT
TRBV3-1/TRBV3-2	TRBJ1-1	.	.	CASSRQQGLGAEAFF	TGTGCCAGCAGCCGACAACAGGGCCTTGGGGCTGAAGCTTTCTTT
TRBV6-5	TRBJ2-7	.	.	CASNPERASPYEQYF	TGTGCCAGCAACCCCGAGCGGGCCTCGCCCTACGAGCAGTACTTC
TRBV11-2	TRBJ2-1	.	.	CASSLTVEQFF	TGTGCCAGCAGCTTAACAGTAGAGCAGTTCTTC
TRBV10-1	TRBJ2-7	once	.	CASRPGPTGTACRGQYF	TGCGCCAGCAGACCCGGACCTACCGGGACTGCCTGTCGCGGGCAGTACTTC
TRBV15	TRBJ2-3	.	.	CATSRSSSTDTQYF	TGTGCCACCAGCAGATCGAGTAGCACAGATACGCAGTATTTT
TRBV18	TRBJ2-1	once	TRBD2	CASSPRIIAGGHEQFF	TGTGCCAGCTCACCTAGGATCATAGCGGGAGGCCATGAGCAGTTCTTC
TRBV27	TRBJ2-5	.	.	CASSLEQGGETQYF	TGTGCCAGCAGTTTAGAGCAGGGCGGAGAGACCCAGTACTTC
TRBV7-8	TRBJ1-2	.	.	CASSLRWAYYGYTF	TGTGCCAGCAGCTTACGTTGGGCCTACTATGGCTACACCTTC
TRBV15	TRBJ2-7	once	TRBD2	CATSVNSGGSYEQYF	TGTGCCACCAGCGTTAATAGCGGGGGGTCCTACGAGCAGTACTTC
TRBV6-1	TRBJ2-7	.	.	CASSDLDISYEQYF	TGTGCCAGCAGTGACCTGGACATCTCCTACGAGCAGTACTTC
TRBV18	TRBJ2-1	few	TRBD1	CASSTGQGRGDEQFF	TGTGCCAGCTCAACAGGACAGGGCCGAGGGGATGAGCAGTTCTTC
TRBV11-2	TRBJ2-2	.	.	CASRRLGIRGANTGELFF	TGTGCCAGCAGACGACTTGGGATCCGGGGGGCTAACACCGGGGAGCTGTTTTTT
TRBV4-1	TRBJ2-5	.	TRBD1	CASGSGTGGETQYF	TGCGCCAGCGGTTCCGGGACAGGGGGTGAGACCCAGTACTTC
TRBV18	TRBJ2-7	once	.	CASSQGQAISYEQYF	TGTGCCAGCTCACAAGGACAAGCAATAAGCTACGAGCAGTACTTC
TRBV30	TRBJ1-4	.	.	CAWSVDRLANEKLFF	TGTGCCTGGAGTGTCGACAGGCTGGCTAATGAAAAACTGTTTTTT
TRBV6-1	TRBJ2-1	.	.	CASSDGQRGQFF	TGTGCCAGCAGTGATGGACAGCGGGGCCAGTTCTTC
TRBV29-1	TRBJ2-7	.	.	CSAKPRRDSYEQYF	TGCAGCGCCAAACCGCGGCGGGACAGCTACGAGCAGTACTTC
TRBV12-3/TRBV12-4	TRBJ1-5	.	TRBD1	CASRSGGLEPQHF	TGTGCCAGCAGATCAGGGGGCTTGGAGCCCCAGCATTTT
TRBV27	TRBJ1-2	.	TRBD1	CASKATGVLGYTF	TGTGCCAGCAAAGCGACAGGGGTTCTGGGCTACACCTTC
TRBV12-3/TRBV12-4	TRBJ1-1	.	TRBD1	CASRKRDREAFF	TGTGCCAGCAGAAAAAGGGACAGAGAAGCTTTCTTT
TRBV6-6	TRBJ1-4	.	TRBD1	CASSLRGQGASVNEKLFF	TGTGCCAGCAGTCTACGGGGTCAGGGGGCGTCCGTCAATGAAAAACTGTTTTTT
TRBV6-1	TRBJ1-1	.	.	CASSARQILMNTEAFF	TGTGCCAGCAGTGCCCGACAGATTCTCATGAACACTGAAGCTTTCTTT
TRBV18	TRBJ1-4	.	.	CASSPPLAANEKLFF	TGTGCCAGCTCACCACCGTTAGCAGCTAATGAAAAACTGTTTTTT
TRBV7-3	TRBJ1-3	.	.	CASSLAGAGNTIYF	TGTGCCAGCAGCTTAGCAGGGGCTGGAAACACCATATATTTT
TRBV3-1/TRBV3-2	TRBJ2-7	.	.	CASRLTPVGEQYF	TGTGCCAGCAGGCTGACACCGGTCGGCGAGCAGTACTTC
TRBV6-5	TRBJ1-1	.	.	CASKPQDGRNTEAFF	TGTGCCAGCAAACCTCAGGACGGGAGAAACACTGAAGCTTTCTTT